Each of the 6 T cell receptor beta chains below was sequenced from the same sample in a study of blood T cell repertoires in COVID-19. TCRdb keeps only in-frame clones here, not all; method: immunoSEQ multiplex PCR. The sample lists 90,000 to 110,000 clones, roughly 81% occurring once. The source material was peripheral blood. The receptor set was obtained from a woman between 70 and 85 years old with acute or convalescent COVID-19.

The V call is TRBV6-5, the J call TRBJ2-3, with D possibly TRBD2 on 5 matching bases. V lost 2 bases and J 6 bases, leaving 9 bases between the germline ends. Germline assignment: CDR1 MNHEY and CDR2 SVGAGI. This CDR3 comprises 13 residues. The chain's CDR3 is CASSYTGSDTQYF. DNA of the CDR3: TGTGCCAGCAGTTACACGGGATCGGATACGCAGTATTTT.

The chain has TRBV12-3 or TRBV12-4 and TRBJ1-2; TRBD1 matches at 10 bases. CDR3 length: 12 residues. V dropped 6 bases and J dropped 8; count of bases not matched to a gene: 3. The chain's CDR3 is CASRRQGAGYTF. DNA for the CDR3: TGTGCCAGCAGGAGACAGGGGGCGGGCTACACCTTC.

The CDR3 nucleotides read TGCGCCAGCAGTGGAAACGACCCCCTCAGCGATGAGCAGTTCTTC. It yields the protein CASSGNDPLSDEQFF. This chain connects TRBV10-1 to TRBJ2-1; D unclear. The CDR3 is 15 residues long. V lost 4 bases and J 8 bases, leaving 18 bases between the germline ends. The germline CDR1 and CDR2 sequences are WNHNN and SYGVQD (reference sequence).

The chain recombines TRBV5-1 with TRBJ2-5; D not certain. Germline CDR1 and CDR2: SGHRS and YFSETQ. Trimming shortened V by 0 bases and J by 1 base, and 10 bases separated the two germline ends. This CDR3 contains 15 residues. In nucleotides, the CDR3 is TGCGCCAGCAGCTTGGCCCTAGATATCCAAGAGACCCAGTACTTC. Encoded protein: CASSLALDIQETQYF.

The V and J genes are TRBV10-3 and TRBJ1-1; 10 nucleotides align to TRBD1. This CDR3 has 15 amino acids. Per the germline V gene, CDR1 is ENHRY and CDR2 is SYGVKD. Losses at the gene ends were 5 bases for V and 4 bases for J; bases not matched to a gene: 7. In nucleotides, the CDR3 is TGTGCCATCAGTAACTACAGGACAGGGGGCACTGAAGCTTTCTTT. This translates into CAISNYRTGGTEAFF.

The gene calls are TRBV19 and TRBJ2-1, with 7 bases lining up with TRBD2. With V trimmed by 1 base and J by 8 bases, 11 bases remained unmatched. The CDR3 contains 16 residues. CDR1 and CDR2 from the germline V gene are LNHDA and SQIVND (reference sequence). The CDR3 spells CASSIGPPASGYEQFF. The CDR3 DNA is TGTGCCAGTAGTATAGGCCCCCCGGCTAGCGGCTATGAGCAGTTCTTC. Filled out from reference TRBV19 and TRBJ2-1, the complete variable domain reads DGGITQSPKYLFRKEGQNVTLSCEQNLNHDAMYWYRQDPGQGLRLIYYSQIVNDFQKGDIAEGYSVSREKKESFPLTVTSAQKNPTAFYLCASSIGPPASGYEQFFGPGTRLTVL.